One TCR beta chain is described in this entry. Its matching antigen is unknown. These data come from a study of vaccination effects on CD4 cells after COVID-19. Germline assignment: CDR1 KGHSH and CDR2 LQKENI. The CDR3 is 13 residues long. V was clipped by 3 bases and J by 7 bases, with 13 bases between them. This table comes from immunoSEQ multiplex PCR, and its TCRdb copy is limited to in-frame clones, with some not included. The top ten hold about 1.7% of the sample, which has about 79,000 clones, roughly four fifths seen once. Broader study findings: Healthy vaccinees had only 1 of 255 vaccine-induced clones cross-react with common cold coronaviruses. Substantial clonal contraction characterized both infection- and vaccine-induced clones late after vaccination.

Pools of viral peptides were used by the ViraFEST assay to expand antigen-specific CD4+ T cells ahead of sequencing. Cells that had been cultured for roughly eleven days were the source of isolated CD4+ T cells. Vaccinated recipients, who were negative for nucleocapsid antibodies, had no history of SARS-CoV-2 infection. Replacing half the medium with IL-2 medium was done on days 3 and 7. The clonotype originates from a human donor who received a COVID-19 vaccine. V and J are TRBV18 and TRBJ2-7; D not resolved. The sample was CD4+ T cells from PBMCs cultured with HCoV-229E spike peptides, taken before COVID-19 vaccination. For the CDR3, the DNA is TGTGCCAGCTCACCTACACATGCCGGAGAGCAGTACGTC. This sequence encodes CASSPTHAGEQYV.